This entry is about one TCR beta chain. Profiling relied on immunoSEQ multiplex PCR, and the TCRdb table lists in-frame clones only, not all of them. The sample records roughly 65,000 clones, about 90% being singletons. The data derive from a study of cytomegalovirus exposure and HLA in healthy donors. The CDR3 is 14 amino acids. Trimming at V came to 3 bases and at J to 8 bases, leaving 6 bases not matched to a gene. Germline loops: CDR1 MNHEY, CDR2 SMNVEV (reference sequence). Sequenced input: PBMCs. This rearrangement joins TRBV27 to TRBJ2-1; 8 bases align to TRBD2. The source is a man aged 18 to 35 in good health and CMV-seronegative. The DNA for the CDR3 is TGTGCCAGCAGTTTGGGGCGGGAGGTCGATGAGCAGTTCTTC. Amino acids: CASSLGREVDEQFF.